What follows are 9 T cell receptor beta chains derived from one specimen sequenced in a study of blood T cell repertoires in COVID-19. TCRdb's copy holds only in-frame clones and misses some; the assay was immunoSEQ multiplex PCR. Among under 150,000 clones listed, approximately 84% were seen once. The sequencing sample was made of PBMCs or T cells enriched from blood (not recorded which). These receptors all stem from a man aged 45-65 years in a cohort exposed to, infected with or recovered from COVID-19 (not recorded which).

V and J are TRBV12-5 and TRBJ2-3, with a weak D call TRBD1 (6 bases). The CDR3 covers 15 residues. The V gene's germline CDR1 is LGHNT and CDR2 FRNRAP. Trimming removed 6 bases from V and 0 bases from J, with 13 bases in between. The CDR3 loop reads CASGPPDRSTDTQYF. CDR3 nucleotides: TGTGCTAGTGGCCCCCCGGACAGAAGCACAGATACGCAGTATTTT.

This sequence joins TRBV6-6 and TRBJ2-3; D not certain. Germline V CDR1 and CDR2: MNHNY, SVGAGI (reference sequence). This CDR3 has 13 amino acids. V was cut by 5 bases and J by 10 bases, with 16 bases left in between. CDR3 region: CASSPLQSNAQYF. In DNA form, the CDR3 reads TGTGCCAGCAGTCCCCTGCAATCTAACGCGCAGTATTTT.

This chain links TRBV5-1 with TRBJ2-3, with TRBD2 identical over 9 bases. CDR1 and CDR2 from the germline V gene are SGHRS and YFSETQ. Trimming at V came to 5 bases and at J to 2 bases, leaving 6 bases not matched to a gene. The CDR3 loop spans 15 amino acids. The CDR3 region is CASSLAGSFTDTQYF. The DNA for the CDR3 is TGCGCCAGCAGTCTAGCGGGATCCTTCACAGATACGCAGTATTTT. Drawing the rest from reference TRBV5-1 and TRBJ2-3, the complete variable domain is KAGVTQTPRYLIKTRGQQVTLSCSPISGHRSVSWYQQTPGQGLQFLFEYFSETQRNKGNFPGRFSGRQFSNSRSEMNVSTLELGDSALYLCASSLAGSFTDTQYFGPGTRLTVL.

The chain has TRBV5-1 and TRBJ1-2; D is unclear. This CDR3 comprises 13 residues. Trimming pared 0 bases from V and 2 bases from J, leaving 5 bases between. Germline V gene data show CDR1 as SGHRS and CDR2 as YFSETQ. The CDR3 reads CASSLELNYGYTF. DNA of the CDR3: TGCGCCAGCAGCTTGGAACTGAACTATGGCTACACCTTC.

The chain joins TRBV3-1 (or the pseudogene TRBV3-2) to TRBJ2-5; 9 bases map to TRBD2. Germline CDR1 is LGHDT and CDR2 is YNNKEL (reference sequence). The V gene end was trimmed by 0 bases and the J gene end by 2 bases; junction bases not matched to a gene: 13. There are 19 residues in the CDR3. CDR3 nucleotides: TGTGCCAGCAGCCAAGATCAATGGCTAGCGGGAAAGATTCAAGAGACCCAGTACTTC. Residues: CASSQDQWLAGKIQETQYF.

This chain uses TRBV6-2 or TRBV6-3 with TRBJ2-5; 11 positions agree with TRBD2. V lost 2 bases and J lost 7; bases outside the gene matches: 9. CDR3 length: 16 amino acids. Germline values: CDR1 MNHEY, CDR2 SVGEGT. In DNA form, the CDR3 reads TGTGCCAGCAGTTACGGGGCTAGCGGGGGGTCGCGGACCCAGTACTTC. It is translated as CASSYGASGGSRTQYF.

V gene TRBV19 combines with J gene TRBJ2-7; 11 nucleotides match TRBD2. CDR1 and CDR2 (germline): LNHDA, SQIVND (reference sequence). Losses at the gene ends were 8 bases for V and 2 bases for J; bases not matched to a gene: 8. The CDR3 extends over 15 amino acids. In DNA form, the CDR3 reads TGTGCCAGTCAAACTCTAGCGGGAGGAACCTACGAGCAGTACTTC. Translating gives CASQTLAGGTYEQYF.

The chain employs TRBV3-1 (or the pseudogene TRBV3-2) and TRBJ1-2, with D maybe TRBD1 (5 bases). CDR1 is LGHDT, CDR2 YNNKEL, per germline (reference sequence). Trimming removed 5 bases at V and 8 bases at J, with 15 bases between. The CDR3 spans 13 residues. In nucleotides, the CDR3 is TGTGCCAGCAGCTTCCCGTCGGGGGTGGGCTACACCTTC. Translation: CASSFPSGVGYTF.

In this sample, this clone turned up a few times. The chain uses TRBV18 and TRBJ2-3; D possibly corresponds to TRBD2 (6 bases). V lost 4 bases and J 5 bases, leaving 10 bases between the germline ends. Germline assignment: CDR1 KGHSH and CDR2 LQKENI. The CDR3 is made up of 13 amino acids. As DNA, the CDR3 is TGTGCCAGCTCACAGGACTACGGAGATACGCAGTATTTT. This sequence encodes CASSQDYGDTQYF.